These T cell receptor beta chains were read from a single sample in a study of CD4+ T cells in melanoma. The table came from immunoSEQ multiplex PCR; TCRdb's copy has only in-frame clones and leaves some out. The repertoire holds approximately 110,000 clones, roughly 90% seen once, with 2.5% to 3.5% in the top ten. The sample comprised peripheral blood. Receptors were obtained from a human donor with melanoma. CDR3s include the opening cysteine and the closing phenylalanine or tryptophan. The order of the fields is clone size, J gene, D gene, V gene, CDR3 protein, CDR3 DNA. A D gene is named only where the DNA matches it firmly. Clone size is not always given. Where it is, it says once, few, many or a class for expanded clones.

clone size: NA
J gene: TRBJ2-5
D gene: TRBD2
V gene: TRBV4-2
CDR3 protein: CASSQATSGGGETQYF
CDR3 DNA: TGTGCCAGCAGCCAAGCGACTAGCGGGGGAGGAGAGACCCAGTACTTC

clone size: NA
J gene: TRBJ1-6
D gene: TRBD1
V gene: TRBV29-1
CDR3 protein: CSYRQGRDNSPLHF
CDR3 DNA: TGCAGCTACCGACAGGGGAGGGATAATTCACCCCTCCACTTT

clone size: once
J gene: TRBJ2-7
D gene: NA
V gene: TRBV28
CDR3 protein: CASSLGGMVYEQYF
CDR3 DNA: TGTGCCAGCAGTTTAGGGGGCATGGTATACGAGCAGTACTTC

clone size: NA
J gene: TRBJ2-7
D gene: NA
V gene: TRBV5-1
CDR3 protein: CASSLAGTVYEQYF
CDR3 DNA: TGCGCCAGCAGCTTGGCCGGGACGGTCTACGAGCAGTACTTC

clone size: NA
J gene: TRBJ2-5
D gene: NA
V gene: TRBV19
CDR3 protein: CASIGAPRETQYF
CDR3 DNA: TGTGCCAGTATCGGGGCCCCTCGGGAGACCCAGTACTTC

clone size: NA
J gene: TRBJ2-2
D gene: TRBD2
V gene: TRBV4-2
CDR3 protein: CASSQGSAGEYTGELFF
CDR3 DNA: TGTGCCAGCAGCCAAGGGTCGGCGGGGGAGTATACCGGGGAGCTGTTTTTT

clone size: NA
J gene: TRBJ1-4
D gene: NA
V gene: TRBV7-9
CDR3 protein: CASSLRTNEKLFF
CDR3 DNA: TGTGCCAGCAGCTTACGGACAAACGAAAAACTGTTTTTT

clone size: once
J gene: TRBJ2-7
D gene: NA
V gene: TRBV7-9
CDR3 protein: CASSLGTSREQYF
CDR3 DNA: TGTGCCAGCAGCTTAGGGACCTCGCGCGAGCAGTACTTC

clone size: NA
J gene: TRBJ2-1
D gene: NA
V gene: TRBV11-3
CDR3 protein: CASSFTGAGNGEQFF
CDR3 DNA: TGTGCCAGCAGCTTCACGGGGGCCGGTAACGGTGAGCAGTTCTTC

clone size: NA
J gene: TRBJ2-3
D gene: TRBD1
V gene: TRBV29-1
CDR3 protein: CSVIRDRAGDTQYF
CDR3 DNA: TGCAGCGTGATCCGGGACAGGGCGGGGGATACGCAGTATTTT

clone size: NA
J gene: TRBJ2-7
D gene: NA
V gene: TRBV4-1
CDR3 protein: CASSQPRDSYEQYF
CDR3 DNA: TGCGCCAGCAGCCAGCCGAGGGATTCCTACGAGCAGTACTTC

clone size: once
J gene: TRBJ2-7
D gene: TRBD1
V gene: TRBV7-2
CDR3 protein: CASSLDRGRVYEQYF
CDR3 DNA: TGTGCCAGCAGCCTGGACAGGGGTAGAGTCTACGAGCAGTACTTC

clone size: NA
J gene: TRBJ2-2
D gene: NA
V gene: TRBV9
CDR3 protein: CASSASPSTGELFF
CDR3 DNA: TGTGCCAGCAGCGCCTCCCCGAGCACCGGGGAGCTGTTTTTT

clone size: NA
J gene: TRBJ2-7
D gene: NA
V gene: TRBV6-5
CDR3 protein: CASSLSDTYEQYF
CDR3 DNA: TGTGCCAGCAGTCTTTCTGACACCTACGAGCAGTACTTC

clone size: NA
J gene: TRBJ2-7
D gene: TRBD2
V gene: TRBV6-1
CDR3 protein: CASNTAGEIYEQYF
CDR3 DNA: TGTGCCAGCAATACAGCGGGAGAGATCTACGAGCAGTACTTC

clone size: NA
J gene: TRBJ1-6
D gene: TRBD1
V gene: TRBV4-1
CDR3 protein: CASSRSLPTGDSDSPLHF
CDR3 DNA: TGCGCCAGCAGCCGTTCTCTACCAACAGGGGATTCCGATTCACCCCTCCACTTT